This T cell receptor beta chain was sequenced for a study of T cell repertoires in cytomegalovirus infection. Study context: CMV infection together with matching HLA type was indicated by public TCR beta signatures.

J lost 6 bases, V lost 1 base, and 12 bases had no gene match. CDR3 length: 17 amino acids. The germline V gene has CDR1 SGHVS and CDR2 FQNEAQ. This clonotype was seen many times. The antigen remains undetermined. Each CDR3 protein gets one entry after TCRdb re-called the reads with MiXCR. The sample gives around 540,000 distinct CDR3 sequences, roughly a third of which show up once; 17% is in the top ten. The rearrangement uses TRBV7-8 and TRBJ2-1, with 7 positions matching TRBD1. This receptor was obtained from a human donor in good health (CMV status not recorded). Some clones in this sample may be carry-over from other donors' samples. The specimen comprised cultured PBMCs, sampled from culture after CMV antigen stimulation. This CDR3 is CASSLGFMGQRGNEQFF. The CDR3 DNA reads TGTGCCAGCAGCTTAGGTTTTATGGGACAGCGAGGCAATGAGCAGTTCTTC.